The text below deals with one TCR beta chain. As yet, its antigen is unknown. This entry is derived from a study of blood T cells in healthy people across ages. Study background: Every two T cells gave about one barcoded beta molecule via template switching. Broader study findings: Possibly confounding the expanded clonotype changes was the fact that donor CMV status was unknown. Higher diversity and more naive CD4+ cells were features of long-lived donors, compared to aged donors.

A sample-barcoded 5' primer and a J-beta primer mix were used in a second PCR of roughly 6 to 11 cycles. TCRdb re-analysed the 5' RACE reads in MiXCR, keeping a single row per CDR3 protein. The profile shows around 1,800,000 distinct CDR3 sequences, 35% to 50% of them singletons. This CDR3 contains 12 residues. V shed 6 bases and J shed 6 bases, with 11 bases lying between them. This chain links TRBV12-3 or TRBV12-4 with TRBJ1-1; unclear D gene. This receptor was identified in a human donor in good health. The source material was blood. For the CDR3, the DNA is TGTGCCAGCAGCCAGGACGTCGCTGAAGCTTTCTTT. Residues: CASSQDVAEAFF.